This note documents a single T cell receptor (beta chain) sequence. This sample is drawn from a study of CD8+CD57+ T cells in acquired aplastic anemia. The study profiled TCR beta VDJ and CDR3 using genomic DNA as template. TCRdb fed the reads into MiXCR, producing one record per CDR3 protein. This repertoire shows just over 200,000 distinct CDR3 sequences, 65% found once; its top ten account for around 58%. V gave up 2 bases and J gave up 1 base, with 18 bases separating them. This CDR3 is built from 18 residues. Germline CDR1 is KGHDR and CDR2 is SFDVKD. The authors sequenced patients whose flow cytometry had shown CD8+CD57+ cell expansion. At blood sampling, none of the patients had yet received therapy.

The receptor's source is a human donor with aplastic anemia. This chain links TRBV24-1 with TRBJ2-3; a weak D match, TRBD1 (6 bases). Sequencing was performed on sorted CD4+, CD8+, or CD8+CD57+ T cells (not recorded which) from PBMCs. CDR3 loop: CATSDYNRVGGGTDTQYF. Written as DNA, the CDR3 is TGTGCCACCAGTGATTACAACAGGGTTGGAGGCGGCACAGATACGCAGTATTTT.